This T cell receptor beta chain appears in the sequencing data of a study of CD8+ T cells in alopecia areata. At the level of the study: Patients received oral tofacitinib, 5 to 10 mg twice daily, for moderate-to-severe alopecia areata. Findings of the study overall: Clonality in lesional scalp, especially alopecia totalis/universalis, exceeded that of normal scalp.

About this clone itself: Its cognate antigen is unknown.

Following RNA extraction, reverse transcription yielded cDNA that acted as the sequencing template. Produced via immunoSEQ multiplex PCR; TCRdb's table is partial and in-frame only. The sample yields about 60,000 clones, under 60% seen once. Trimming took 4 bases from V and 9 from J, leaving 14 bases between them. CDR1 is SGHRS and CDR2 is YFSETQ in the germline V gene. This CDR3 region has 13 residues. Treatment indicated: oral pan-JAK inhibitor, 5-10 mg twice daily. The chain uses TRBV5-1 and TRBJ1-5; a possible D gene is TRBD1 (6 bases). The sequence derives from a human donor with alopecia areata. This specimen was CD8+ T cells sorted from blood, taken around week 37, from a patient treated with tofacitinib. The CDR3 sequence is CASSPGGGGPQHF. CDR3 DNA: TGCGCCAGCAGCCCCGGTGGAGGGGGGCCCCAGCATTTT. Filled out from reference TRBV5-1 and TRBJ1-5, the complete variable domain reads KAGVTQTPRYLIKTRGQQVTLSCSPISGHRSVSWYQQTPGQGLQFLFEYFSETQRNKGNFPGRFSGRQFSNSRSEMNVSTLELGDSALYLCASSPGGGGPQHFGDGTRLSIL.